The rows below give T cell receptor beta chains drawn from one sample of a study of T cells in Graves' hyperthyroidism and ophthalmopathy. TCRdb passed the multiplex PCR reads through MiXCR, listing each CDR3 protein once. The table lists approximately 400,000 distinct CDR3 sequences, around 14% of them singletons. Material for sequencing was blood. These TCRs come from a woman between 18 and 29 years old with Graves' hyperthyroidism. CDR3s include the opening cysteine and the closing phenylalanine or tryptophan. Fields, in order: J gene, clone size, D gene, V gene, CDR3 protein, CDR3 DNA. D genes are given only for firm matches. Only part of the rows carry a size: once, few, many, or a class if the clone is expanded.

>TRBJ2-7|many|-|TRBV3-1
CASSLSPASRAGEQYF
TGTGCCAGCAGCCTATCCCCCGCTAGCAGGGCGGGGGAGCAGTACTTC
>TRBJ1-5|many|-|TRBV28
CASLTGISNQPQHF
TGTGCCAGCCTGACGGGGATTAGCAATCAGCCCCAGCATTTT
>TRBJ1-1|few|-|TRBV5-1
CASSVLRGNTEAFF
TGCGCCAGCAGCGTGTTACGGGGGAACACTGAAGCTTTCTTT
>TRBJ2-2|-|TRBD2|TRBV12-3/TRBV12-4
CASSSPGLAGGLLTGELFF
TGTGCCAGCAGTTCACCGGGACTAGCGGGAGGCCTCCTCACCGGGGAGCTGTTTTTT
>TRBJ2-1|many|TRBD2|TRBV7-8
CASSLARTSGSYNEQFF
TGTGCCAGCAGCTTAGCTCGGACTAGCGGGTCCTACAATGAGCAGTTCTTC
>TRBJ2-3|many|TRBD2|TRBV11-1
CASSLSGADTQYF
TGTGCCAGCAGCCTTAGCGGGGCAGATACGCAGTATTTT
>TRBJ2-2|many|TRBD2|TRBV7-3
CASSLNSGGNTGELFF
TGTGCCAGCAGCTTGAATAGCGGGGGGAACACCGGGGAGCTGTTTTTT
>TRBJ2-7|-|-|TRBV7-2
CASSAQGFEQYF
TGTGCCAGCAGCGCTCAGGGCTTCGAGCAGTACTTC
>TRBJ1-1|many|-|TRBV2
CASELGDGTEAFF
TGTGCCAGCGAGCTGGGGGATGGCACTGAAGCTTTCTTT
>TRBJ2-7|-|-|TRBV5-5
CASRKEASYLYEQYF
TGTGCCAGCAGAAAGGAGGCCTCGTACCTCTACGAGCAGTACTTC
>TRBJ2-7|many|-|TRBV11-2
CASSAGAGAEQYF
TGTGCCAGCAGCGCTGGAGCAGGGGCCGAGCAGTACTTC
>TRBJ1-5|few|-|TRBV6-9
CASSCPRRLNQPQHF
TGTGCCAGCAGTTGCCCACGAAGGTTGAATCAGCCCCAGCATTTT
>TRBJ2-1|many|TRBD2|TRBV3-1
CASSQGSLAGENNEQFF
TGTGCCAGCAGCCAAGGTAGTCTAGCGGGAGAAAACAATGAGCAGTTCTTC
>TRBJ2-7|many|TRBD1|TRBV18
CASSPPYRGNYEQYF
TGTGCCAGCTCACCACCATACAGGGGGAACTACGAGCAGTACTTC
>TRBJ2-7|-|TRBD1|TRBV7-9
CASSLPGTGQGEQYF
TGTGCCAGCAGCCTCCCCGGGACAGGGCAAGGCGAGCAGTACTTC
>TRBJ1-2|many|TRBD1|TRBV12-3/TRBV12-4
CASSQDRESYGYTF
TGTGCCAGCAGCCAGGACAGGGAGAGCTATGGCTACACCTTC
>TRBJ1-6|many|-|TRBV2
CASHTGSNSPLHF
TGTGCCAGTCACACAGGGAGTAATTCACCCCTCCACTTT
>TRBJ1-6|-|TRBD1|TRBV3-1
CASSKGQGGNSPLHF
TGTGCCAGCAGCAAGGGACAGGGAGGGAATTCACCCCTCCACTTT
>TRBJ2-6|few|TRBD2|TRBV20-1
CSAKAGDPRANVLTF
TGCAGTGCTAAGGCGGGAGATCCTCGGGCCAACGTCCTGACTTTC
>TRBJ2-5|many|TRBD2|TRBV7-9
CASSSSPGGMETQYF
TGTGCCAGCAGCTCCAGCCCGGGGGGTATGGAGACCCAGTACTTC
>TRBJ2-5|many|-|TRBV28
CASSPRGSWGWTQYF
TGTGCCAGCAGTCCCCGGGGTAGTTGGGGGTGGACCCAGTACTTC
>TRBJ2-1|many|TRBD2|TRBV2
CASPGVAGGNEQFF
TGTGCCAGCCCAGGAGTAGCGGGGGGCAATGAGCAGTTCTTC
>TRBJ2-7|many|-|TRBV20-1
CSASQGTYEQYF
TGCAGTGCTAGTCAGGGGACCTACGAGCAGTACTTC
>TRBJ2-3|many|TRBD2|TRBV12-3/TRBV12-4
CASSLAASTDTQYF
TGTGCCAGCAGTCTAGCGGCTAGCACAGATACGCAGTATTTT
>TRBJ1-2|-|-|TRBV5-4
CASSPSQTGRYGYTF
TGTGCCAGCAGCCCATCTCAGACAGGCCGCTATGGCTACACCTTC
>TRBJ2-1|many|TRBD2|TRBV5-5
CASSFGLAGLNEQFF
TGTGCCAGCAGCTTCGGACTAGCGGGGTTGAATGAGCAGTTCTTC
>TRBJ2-2|many|-|TRBV24-1
CATSGRLNTGELFF
TGTGCCACCAGTGGCAGGCTCAACACCGGGGAGCTGTTTTTT
>TRBJ2-5|few|-|TRBV29-1
CSVDWATQETQYF
TGCAGCGTTGACTGGGCCACCCAAGAGACCCAGTACTTC
>TRBJ2-7|many|TRBD1|TRBV9
CASSDFTGDEQYF
TGTGCCAGCAGCGACTTTACAGGGGACGAGCAGTACTTC
>TRBJ1-2|many|TRBD1|TRBV7-8
CASSVGQATFYGYTF
TGTGCCAGCAGCGTCGGACAGGCGACCTTCTATGGCTACACCTTC
>TRBJ2-6|many|-|TRBV7-6
CASSPAGANVLTF
TGTGCCAGCAGCCCAGCTGGGGCCAACGTCCTGACTTTC
>TRBJ1-2|few|TRBD1|TRBV5-1
CASEPAPGQGTYGYTF
TGCGCCAGCGAACCTGCCCCGGGACAGGGGACGTATGGCTACACCTTC
>TRBJ2-7|many|TRBD1|TRBV9
CASSAGTGFDQDEQYF
TGTGCCAGCAGCGCCGGGACAGGGTTTGATCAGGACGAGCAGTACTTC
>TRBJ1-2|many|-|TRBV27
CASSFNMDARRGYTF
TGTGCCAGCAGTTTTAACATGGACGCCCGGAGAGGCTACACCTTC
>TRBJ2-7|many|TRBD1|TRBV12-3/TRBV12-4
CASSLTGTVYEQYF
TGTGCCAGCAGTTTAACCGGGACAGTCTACGAGCAGTACTTC
>TRBJ2-5|many|TRBD2|TRBV5-1
CASSLGTRQETQYF
TGCGCCAGCAGCCTAGGGACTAGACAAGAGACCCAGTACTTC
>TRBJ2-5|many|TRBD2|TRBV6-1
CASRRLAGVETQYF
TGTGCCAGCAGGCGGCTAGCGGGAGTAGAGACCCAGTACTTC
>TRBJ1-2|few|-|TRBV20-1
CSAGREFYGYTF
TGCAGTGCAGGCCGAGAGTTCTATGGCTACACCTTC
>TRBJ2-4|few|-|TRBV19
CASRPAQARYYRAKNIQYF
TGTGCCAGTAGACCTGCCCAGGCTCGATATTACCGTGCCAAAAACATTCAGTACTTC
>TRBJ1-6|many|-|TRBV5-1
CASSLALVGQAHSPLHF
TGCGCCAGCAGCTTGGCCTTGGTGGGTCAGGCCCATTCACCCCTCCACTTT
>TRBJ2-3|once|TRBD2|TRBV2
CASSSSGSGADTQYF
TGTGCCAGCAGCTCTAGCGGGAGTGGCGCAGATACGCAGTATTTT
>TRBJ2-6|few|-|TRBV20-1
CSARARHSSGANVLTF
TGCAGTGCTAGAGCGCGCCACAGCTCTGGGGCCAACGTCCTGACTTTC
>TRBJ1-6|-|TRBD1|TRBV4-1
CASSQEDRGKSPLHF
TGCGCCAGCAGCCAAGAGGACAGGGGGAAATCACCCCTCCACTTT
>TRBJ1-2|many|-|TRBV12-3/TRBV12-4
CASGKQGVEGYTF
TGTGCCAGCGGGAAACAGGGAGTTGAGGGCTACACCTTC
>TRBJ2-2|many|-|TRBV12-3/TRBV12-4
CASSLRPGLAGELFF
TGTGCCAGCAGTTTACGCCCGGGGTTGGCCGGGGAGCTGTTTTTT
>TRBJ2-2|many|-|TRBV24-1
CATSDLGGELFF
TGTGCCACCAGTGACCTAGGCGGGGAGCTGTTTTTT
>TRBJ2-2|few|-|TRBV20-1
CSARATLGGRTTGELFF
TGCAGTGCTAGAGCTACCCTAGGGGGGCGTACCACCGGGGAGCTGTTTTTT
>TRBJ2-7|many|TRBD2|TRBV4-1
CASSQSLAGAYEQYF
TGCGCCAGCAGCCAGTCACTAGCGGGGGCCTACGAGCAGTACTTC
>TRBJ2-5|few|-|TRBV24-1
CATSGFGGEKQETQYF
TGTGCCACCAGTGGGTTTGGTGGGGAGAAACAAGAGACCCAGTACTTC